One sample yielded the 8 T cell receptor beta chains listed below, sequenced in a study of tumor and adjacent non-tumor tissue in lung cancer. TCRbeta libraries were built with three rounds of nested PCR, modified from ARM-PCR. TCRdb recomputed calls from the multiplex PCR reads with MiXCR, one row per CDR3 protein. The sample lists over 110,000 distinct CDR3 sequences; around 60% were seen once. This sample's RNA came from whole unsorted tissue. What was sequenced was lung tumor tissue. The receptors shown here come from a man aged 55-75 years with small cell lung cancer.

As concerns this clonotype: This clone may be a read error of a much larger clone one base away. The CDR3 DNA follows: TGTGCCAGCAGCCATGCAACGACAGGGGTGCGGACTGAAGCTTTCTTT. It is translated as CASSHATTGVRTEAFF. V usage is TRBV4-2 and J usage is TRBJ1-1, with TRBD1 identical over 8 bases. Trimming cost V 3 bases and J 5 bases; bases outside gene matches: 11. There are 16 residues in the CDR3. From germline, CDR1 is LGHNA and CDR2 YNFKEQ.

As to this clonotype: One base away lies a much larger clone, so this may be a sequencing read error. The chain combines TRBV20-1 with TRBJ2-3; D possibly corresponds to TRBD2 (6 bases). This CDR3 has 12 amino acids. Germline-derived CDR1 and CDR2 are DFQATT and SNEGSKA (reference sequence). The CDR3 loop reads CSARGLSDTKYF. CDR3 coding DNA: TGCAGTGCCCGAGGACTATCAGATACGAAGTATTTT.

In the case of this clonotype: A junction boundary mismatches the germline segment, possibly from a read error. The V and J genes are TRBV12-3 or TRBV12-4 and TRBJ2-1; TRBD1 might be the D (5 bases). This CDR3 contains 13 residues. The CDR3 region is CVSSLGHSNEQFF. The DNA of the CDR3 is TGTGTCAGCAGTCTAGGACATTCCAATGAGCAGTTCTTC.

This clonotype was seen a handful of times. The chain combines TRBV4-1 with TRBJ2-1, with 9 bases lining up with TRBD2. Trimming cost V 2 bases and J 4 bases; bases outside gene matches: 9. The CDR3 contains 17 residues. Germline V gene data show CDR1 as MGHRA and CDR2 as YSYEKL. CDR3 coding DNA: TGCGCCAGCAGCCAACATATAACTAGCGGGTATTACAATGAGCAGTTCTTC. Translation: CASSQHITSGYYNEQFF.

This clonotype was recorded many times. V and J are TRBV29-1 and TRBJ1-1; D uncertain. The CDR3 has 10 residues. The germline CDR1 and CDR2 sequences are SQVTM and ANQGSEA. V was clipped by 7 bases and J by 5 bases, with 8 bases between them. This CDR3 reads CSASETEAFF. The CDR3 DNA is TGCAGCGCGTCGGAGACTGAAGCTTTCTTT.

This chain connects TRBV6-1 to TRBJ1-2; possible D gene TRBD1, 5 bases. The germline CDR1 and CDR2 sequences are MNHNS and SASEGT. V shed 5 bases and J shed 0 bases, with 10 bases lying between them. The CDR3 is 14 amino acids. CDR3 residues: CASSPGKANYGYTF. CDR3 bases: TGTGCCAGCAGTCCAGGGAAGGCTAACTATGGCTACACCTTC.

The chain is built from TRBV11-2 and TRBJ2-1; 8 bases fit TRBD1. CDR1 is SGHAT, CDR2 FQNNGV, per germline. V shed 1 base and J 8 bases; nucleotides not matched to a gene: 16. The CDR3 is 18 residues long. Written as DNA, the CDR3 is TGTGCCAGCAGCTTAGTTCGGTCCCTGGACAGGGTTATGGATGAGCAGTTCTTC. Protein product: CASSLVRSLDRVMDEQFF.

This clonotype appeared many times. V is TRBV28 and J is TRBJ1-5; 7 nucleotides line up with TRBD1. CDR1 and CDR2 from the germline V gene are MDHEN and SYDVKM. V was clipped by 5 bases and J by 4 bases; unmatched bases: 8. The CDR3 consists of 15 residues. CDR3 sequence reads: CASSPAGDRNQPQHF. CDR3 coding DNA: TGTGCCAGCAGTCCGGCAGGGGACAGAAATCAGCCCCAGCATTTT.